These 23 T cell receptor beta chains came from one sample sequenced in a study of siplizumab effects on memory and regulatory T cells. TCRdb's table, derived via immunoSEQ multiplex PCR, lists solely in-frame clones and lacks some. The table records 60,000 to 65,000 clones, 70% to 80% of them present only once. Sequences were obtained from memory CD4+ T cells sorted from blood. The source of these receptors is a human donor in good health.

This chain uses TRBV19 with TRBJ2-1, with 9 bases fitting TRBD1. V trimming: 4 bases; J trimming: 9 bases; junction bases outside the gene matches: 4. This CDR3 has 13 residues. CDR1 is LNHDA and CDR2 is SQIVND in the germline V gene (reference sequence). This CDR3 is CASSRTGAGEQFF. CDR3 in DNA: TGTGCCAGTAGTAGGACAGGGGCGGGTGAGCAGTTCTTC.

This CDR3 reads CASRGTGARDEQFF. The CDR3 nucleotides are TGTGCCAGCAGGGGGACAGGGGCGAGGGATGAGCAGTTCTTC. The chain combines TRBV5-6 with TRBJ2-1; 10 positions match TRBD1. The J segment lost 8 bases and the V segment lost 5 bases, leaving 7 bases of the junction unmatched. Germline V gene sequence: CDR1 SGHDT, CDR2 YYEEEE. The CDR3 consists of 14 residues.

The CDR3 is CASSRLTAQETQYF. CDR3 sequence (DNA): TGTGCCAGCAGCCGACTCACAGCTCAAGAGACCCAGTACTTC. V gene TRBV11-2 combines with J gene TRBJ2-5; no definite D call. V dropped 5 bases and J dropped 2 bases, with 12 bases sitting between them. The CDR3 runs to 14 residues. Germline-derived CDR1 and CDR2 are SGHAT and FQNNGV.

The rearrangement uses TRBV28 and TRBJ2-5; the D gene is possibly TRBD2 (6 bases). The end of the DNA is better explained by TRBJ2-7, so the J call may be wrong. Per germline, CDR1 MDHEN and CDR2 SYDVKM. The CDR3 length is 12 residues. Written as DNA, the CDR3 is TGTGCCAGCCGGGGACTTCACTACGAGCAGTACTTC. Amino acids: CASRGLHYEQYF.

The V call is TRBV2, the J call TRBJ2-3; the D gene is possibly TRBD2 (6 bases). Germline values: CDR1 SNHLY, CDR2 FYNNEI. This CDR3 comprises 13 residues. V lost 6 bases and J lost 0, with 7 bases in between. The CDR3 here is CASSRESTDTQYF. CDR3 DNA sequence: TGTGCCAGCAGCCGGGAGAGCACAGATACGCAGTATTTT. The entire variable domain, with the rest obtained from reference TRBV2 and TRBJ2-3, is as follows: EPEVTQTPSHQVTQMGQEVILRCVPISNHLYFYWYRQILGQKVEFLVSFYNNEISEKSEIFDDQFSVERPDGSNFTLKIRSTKLEDSAMYFCASSRESTDTQYFGPGTRLTVL.

The CDR3 bases are TGTGCCAGCAGCTTCCCGAGCTCTGGGGCCAACGTCCTGACTTTC. Translated: CASSFPSSGANVLTF. The chain employs TRBV5-6 and TRBJ2-6; D is undetermined. The CDR3 runs 15 residues. Germline V lookup: CDR1 SGHDT, CDR2 YYEEEE. V was shortened by 2 bases and J by 0 bases, with 6 bases between the two germline ends.

This clone has a single count. The chain has TRBV19 and TRBJ1-3; no clear D. Trimming left V 7 bases short and J 1 base short, with 14 bases between. The CDR3 loop spans 15 amino acids. CDR1 LNHDA and CDR2 SQIVND come from the germline V gene (reference sequence). In DNA, the CDR3 is TGTGCCAGTAAGTCTGGGCCGACGTCTGGAAACACCATATATTTT. Translated, it gives CASKSGPTSGNTIYF.

The rearrangement links TRBV28 to TRBJ2-6; a possible D gene is TRBD1 (5 bases). The CDR3 consists of 19 residues. V was trimmed by 5 bases and J by 0 bases, leaving 20 bases between them. Germline lookup yields CDR1 MDHEN and CDR2 SYDVKM. CDR3 loop: CASSPDFWGAYSGANVLTF. DNA for the CDR3: TGTGCCAGCAGTCCGGATTTTTGGGGCGCTTACTCTGGGGCCAACGTCCTGACTTTC.

The rearrangement joins TRBV4-1 to TRBJ2-5, with 16 nucleotides matching TRBD2. Per the germline V gene, CDR1 is MGHRA and CDR2 is YSYEKL. V trimming: 4 bases; J trimming: 0 bases; junction bases outside the gene matches: 5. The CDR3 covers 18 residues. The CDR3 loop is CASSPGGLAGGNQETQYF. The CDR3 DNA reads as TGCGCCAGCAGCCCCGGGGGACTAGCGGGGGGGAACCAAGAGACCCAGTACTTC.

This chain joins TRBV5-6 and TRBJ1-5; TRBD1 matches at 7 bases. After removal of 4 bases from V and 6 bases from J, the junction contained 10 bases not matched to a gene. CDR3 length equals 15 residues. The germline V gene has CDR1 SGHDT and CDR2 YYEEEE. CDR3 loop: CASSKQGRGGQPQHF. The CDR3 DNA sequence: TGTGCCAGCAGCAAACAGGGGAGGGGGGGTCAGCCCCAGCATTTT.

The genes are TRBV6-5 and TRBJ1-4; maybe TRBD1 (5 bases). Germline V gene lookup returns CDR1 MNHEY and CDR2 SVGAGI. Trimming took 11 bases from V and 7 from J, leaving 20 bases between them. This CDR3 is built from 14 residues. CDR3 coding DNA: TGTGCCTCCTCTCCGGGACTCTGGGCTGAAAAACTGTTTTTT. Residues: CASSPGLWAEKLFF.

The chain is built from TRBV28 and TRBJ1-6; TRBD1 matches 9 bases. In germline, CDR1 is MDHEN, CDR2 SYDVKM. The length of the CDR3 is 14 residues. The ends lost 8 bases at V and 10 bases at J; junction bases unmatched: 9. CDR3 amino acids: CASGRTGEGSPLHF. CDR3 coding DNA: TGTGCCAGCGGAAGGACAGGGGAAGGCTCACCCCTCCACTTT.

The rearrangement joins TRBV18 to TRBJ1-1; D not certain. The CDR3 runs 15 residues. Germline CDR1 and CDR2: KGHSH and LQKENI. Trimming cost V 1 base and J 5 bases, with 14 bases left between them. The CDR3 loop reads CASSPQGTPGTEAFF. As DNA, the CDR3 is TGTGCCAGCTCACCACAAGGTACTCCGGGGACTGAAGCTTTCTTT.

V is TRBV27 and J is TRBJ1-5; 8 bases line up with TRBD1. The CDR3 has 14 residues. J gave up 7 bases and V 3 bases, and 5 bases lay outside the gene matches. Germline V gene data show CDR1 as MNHEY and CDR2 as SMNVEV (reference sequence). Here the CDR3 DNA reads TGTGCCAGCAGTTTGGGACAGGTCATCCAGCCCCAGCATTTT. Translated, it gives CASSLGQVIQPQHF.

The sample holds a few counts of this clone. The V gene is TRBV7-2, the J gene TRBJ1-5; D is unresolved. The CDR3 has 15 residues. In germline, CDR1 is SGHTA, CDR2 FQGNSA. V dropped 1 base and J dropped 5 bases, with 12 bases sitting between them. CDR3 region: CASSLGGASDQPQHF. The CDR3 region has the DNA TGTGCCAGCAGCTTAGGAGGTGCCTCAGATCAGCCCCAGCATTTT. Combining the CDR3 with reference TRBV7-2 and TRBJ1-5 gives the whole variable domain GAGVSQSPSNKVTEKGKDVELRCDPISGHTALYWYRQSLGQGLEFLIYFQGNSAPDKSGLPSDRFSAERTGGSVSTLTIQRTQQEDSAVYLCASSLGGASDQPQHFGDGTRLSIL.

This clone was observed a single time. The chain has TRBV7-2 and TRBJ2-7, with TRBD2 as a possible D gene (6 bases). The CDR3 length is 15 residues. Germline assignment: CDR1 SGHTA and CDR2 FQGNSA. V shed 4 bases and J shed 0 bases, with 13 bases lying between them. The DNA for the CDR3 is TGTGCCAGCAGCTCTCTAGCGAGTAGCTCCTACGAGCAGTACTTC. Amino acid sequence: CASSSLASSSYEQYF.

This sequence joins TRBV19 and TRBJ1-1, with D uncertain. V was clipped by 2 bases and J by 2 bases, with 6 bases between them. The CDR3 sequence is 13 residues long. Germline-derived CDR1 and CDR2 are LNHDA and SQIVND (reference sequence). CDR3 region: CASSISANTEAFF. CDR3 sequence (DNA): TGTGCCAGTAGTATATCGGCCAACACTGAAGCTTTCTTT.

The chain carries TRBV4-2 and TRBJ1-6, with D tentatively TRBD1 (5 bases). The CDR3 has 20 residues. Germline V gene sequence: CDR1 LGHNA, CDR2 YNFKEQ. V gave up 0 bases and J gave up 1 base, with 19 bases separating them. Here the CDR3 DNA reads TGTGCCAGCAGCCAAGAAGCGCAGGGAAAGTATCGGTCCTATAATTCACCCCTCCACTTT. Its protein is CASSQEAQGKYRSYNSPLHF.

This clone was counted between two and nine times. The chain uses TRBV7-2 and TRBJ2-5, with D perhaps given as TRBD1 or TRBD2 (5 bases each). The CDR3 consists of 14 residues. Germline-derived CDR1 and CDR2 are SGHTA and FQGNSA. Deletions cut 5 bases from V and 4 bases from J, with 14 bases between. Written as DNA, the CDR3 is TGTGCCAGCAGCCCTAGCAAGGGACCAGAGACCCAGTACTTC. Its protein product is CASSPSKGPETQYF. The full variable domain, rest sourced from reference TRBV7-2 and TRBJ2-5, is GAGVSQSPSNKVTEKGKDVELRCDPISGHTALYWYRQSLGQGLEFLIYFQGNSAPDKSGLPSDRFSAERTGGSVSTLTIQRTQQEDSAVYLCASSPSKGPETQYFGPGTRLLVL.

The chain uses TRBV11-2 and TRBJ2-2; no definite D call. Germline values: CDR1 SGHAT, CDR2 FQNNGV. The CDR3 has 12 amino acids. Trimming shortened V by 1 base and J by 6 bases, and 3 bases separated the two germline ends. The CDR3, as DNA: TGTGCCAGCAGCTTAGGGCCCGGGGAGCTGTTTTTT. This codes for CASSLGPGELFF.

This clone was counted ten times or more. This rearrangement joins TRBV28 to TRBJ1-6; D may be TRBD1 (5 bases). Deletions cut 7 bases from V and 0 bases from J, with 10 bases between. There are 15 residues in the CDR3. Germline CDR1 is MDHEN and CDR2 is SYDVKM. The CDR3 DNA reads as TGTGCCAGCACCACAGGCAGCTCCTATAATTCACCCCTCCACTTT. This encodes CASTTGSSYNSPLHF.

The V gene is TRBV5-1, the J gene TRBJ1-3; 10 positions match TRBD1. The ends lost 4 bases at V and 3 bases at J; junction bases unmatched: 1. Germline V gene lookup returns CDR1 SGHRS and CDR2 YFSETQ. The length of the CDR3 is 14 residues. The CDR3 is CASSRTGGGNTIYF. CDR3 nucleotides: TGCGCCAGCAGCCGGACAGGGGGTGGAAACACCATATATTTT.

This clone was seen once. The chain couples TRBV19 to TRBJ1-5; 7 bases fit TRBD1. CDR1 is LNHDA, CDR2 SQIVND, per germline (reference sequence). The length of the CDR3 is 14 residues. Trimming removed 5 bases from V and 1 base from J; junction bases left unmatched: 2. The CDR3 DNA sequence: TGTGCCAGTAGTTTACAGGGGAGCAATCAGCCCCAGCATTTT. The encoded protein is CASSLQGSNQPQHF.